Each of the 3 T cell receptor beta chains below was sequenced from the same sample in a study of Ad26.COV2.S vaccination and SARS-CoV-2 variants. This sample's treatment: approximately 18 received Ad26.COV2.S at low or high dose, single or two shots; several received placebo; per-sample allocation not given. The study sampled participants on day 63 after the first vaccine or placebo injection. Using immunoSEQ multiplex PCR, the repertoire was profiled, and TCRdb retains in-frame clones only, with some absent. The sample has about 480,000 clones, roughly 87% seen once. The starting material was peripheral blood, obtained in a trial of Ad26.COV2.S vaccine versus placebo. The source of these receptors is a person aged 18-65 years who received the Ad26.COV2.S COVID-19 vaccine or a placebo.

The chain couples TRBV6-5 to TRBJ2-7; D remains unclear. Trimming took off 10 bases at V and 4 bases at J, with 14 bases between the two ends. The germline V gene encodes CDR1 MNHEY and CDR2 SVGAGI. This CDR3 comprises 12 residues. CDR3 amino acids: CATGPALYEQYF. In DNA, the CDR3 is TGTGCCACCGGGCCCGCCCTTTACGAGCAGTACTTC.

This clone has just one count. The chain has TRBV6-4 and TRBJ1-6; D possibly corresponds to TRBD1 (6 bases). The CDR3 has 14 residues. V was pared by 6 bases and J by 5 bases, with 11 bases between. Germline-derived CDR1 and CDR2 are MRHNA and SNTAGT. CDR3 region: CASSGGDNNSPLHF. The CDR3 DNA reads TGTGCCAGCAGCGGCGGGGACAATAATTCACCCCTCCACTTT.

This clone appeared a single time. This chain uses TRBV5-5 with TRBJ2-2, with 7 bases identical to TRBD1. The V gene end was trimmed by 7 bases and the J gene end by 1 base; junction bases not matched to a gene: 7. CDR1 and CDR2 from the germline V gene are SGHKS and YYEKEE (reference sequence). This CDR3 spans 15 amino acids. The CDR3: CASDRALVNTGELFF. DNA of the CDR3: TGTGCCAGCGACAGGGCGTTAGTGAACACCGGGGAGCTGTTTTTT.